This is a list of T cell receptor beta chains from one sample in a study of CD8+CD57+ T cells in acquired aplastic anemia. MiXCR, run by TCRdb on the reads, gives a single entry per CDR3 protein. The sample has about 80,000 distinct CDR3 sequences; 40% to 50% are singletons. Material for sequencing was sorted CD4+, CD8+, or CD8+CD57+ T cells (not recorded which) from PBMCs. The receptors were sampled from a human donor in good health, serving as a control. The CDR3 runs from the conserved cysteine through the conserved F or W. D genes are given only for firm matches.

j_gene: TRBJ2-7
d_gene: NA
v_gene: TRBV15
CDR3aa: CATSRDQLDPYEQYF

j_gene: TRBJ2-1
d_gene: TRBD1
v_gene: TRBV24-1
CDR3aa: CATSDPTLPGTANNEQFF

j_gene: TRBJ1-1
d_gene: TRBD1
v_gene: TRBV20-1
CDR3aa: CSARDQSGGSWTEAFF

j_gene: TRBJ2-7
d_gene: NA
v_gene: TRBV15
CDR3aa: CATSRDRGSSYEQYF

j_gene: TRBJ2-1
d_gene: TRBD1
v_gene: TRBV9
CDR3aa: CASSPGQVLNEQFF

j_gene: TRBJ2-1
d_gene: TRBD2
v_gene: TRBV10-3
CDR3aa: CAAGQTGLTYNEQFF

j_gene: TRBJ2-2
d_gene: NA
v_gene: TRBV19
CDR3aa: CASSIQGDTGELFF

j_gene: TRBJ2-3
d_gene: NA
v_gene: TRBV10-3
CDR3aa: CAISVEGFTDTQYF

j_gene: TRBJ2-7
d_gene: TRBD2
v_gene: TRBV25-1
CDR3aa: CASSDALAGAEQYF

j_gene: TRBJ1-4
d_gene: NA
v_gene: TRBV19
CDR3aa: CASSTQGPSEKLFF

j_gene: TRBJ2-7
d_gene: NA
v_gene: TRBV25-1
CDR3aa: CASSEFGYEQYF

j_gene: TRBJ2-4
d_gene: NA
v_gene: TRBV10-2
CDR3aa: CASSVLGQQIAKNIQYF

j_gene: TRBJ2-5
d_gene: NA
v_gene: TRBV2
CDR3aa: CASSEGSGVKETQYF

j_gene: TRBJ2-7
d_gene: TRBD1
v_gene: TRBV2
CDR3aa: CASSSPPTGGLYEQYF

j_gene: TRBJ1-6
d_gene: NA
v_gene: TRBV25-1
CDR3aa: CASSESPGSGSPLHF

j_gene: TRBJ2-5
d_gene: NA
v_gene: TRBV7-7
CDR3aa: CASSLRQSQETQYF

j_gene: TRBJ1-6
d_gene: NA
v_gene: TRBV9
CDR3aa: CASSASGNSPLHF

j_gene: TRBJ2-7
d_gene: TRBD2
v_gene: TRBV2
CDR3aa: CASSWTSGTEQYF

j_gene: TRBJ2-7
d_gene: NA
v_gene: TRBV7-9
CDR3aa: CASSSDRFEQYF

j_gene: TRBJ1-4
d_gene: TRBD1
v_gene: TRBV10-3
CDR3aa: CAISGTGEPNEKLFF

j_gene: TRBJ1-6
d_gene: NA
v_gene: TRBV28
CDR3aa: CASGGTALNSPLHF

j_gene: TRBJ1-2
d_gene: TRBD1
v_gene: TRBV6-1
CDR3aa: CASSLSSGTDYTF